The text below deals with one T cell receptor beta chain. Every bit of the isolated RNA underwent reverse transcription, so sequencing read expressed TCRB transcripts. Method: immunoSEQ multiplex PCR; TCRdb's copy keeps in-frame clones and lacks some. This table holds about 160,000 clones, less than 9.5% found once. The germline V gene has CDR1 LNHNV and CDR2 YYDKDF (reference sequence). CDR3 length equals 15 residues. Deletions cut 4 bases from V and 1 base from J, with 10 bases between. The sample comes from a study of beta chain features in type 1 diabetes. Sequencing used central memory CD4+ T cells from blood. This clonotype originated in a woman between 18 and 29 years old in good health. The V call is TRBV15, the J call TRBJ1-4; a possible D gene is TRBD1 (6 bases). The CDR3 protein is CATSNTRGTNEKLFF. CDR3 nucleotide sequence: TGTGCCACCAGCAACACCAGGGGAACTAATGAAAAACTGTTTTTT.